These T cell receptor beta chains were read from a single sample in a study of graft-versus-host responses after intestinal transplantation. Method: immunoSEQ multiplex PCR; TCRdb's copy keeps in-frame clones and lacks some. Of about 88,000 clones listed, more than 85% are singletons. Their cognate antigens are unknown. The input for sequencing was unstimulated CD4+ T cells sorted from spleen or lymph node cells, taken before transplant. The receptor set was obtained from a human donor who was the organ donor for an intestinal transplant. CDR3s include the opening cysteine and the closing phenylalanine or tryptophan. Clone sizes are given selectively: once, few, many, or a class where the clone is expanded.

j_call: TRBJ1-3
v_call: TRBV5-1
cdr3_length: 15
clone_size: NA
cdr3_aa: CASSFESYSGNTIYF

j_call: TRBJ1-1
v_call: TRBV29-1
cdr3_length: 13
clone_size: NA
cdr3_aa: CSVTEQFRTEAFF

j_call: TRBJ2-1
v_call: TRBV2
cdr3_length: 14
clone_size: NA
cdr3_aa: CASCYDTSGVQQFF

j_call: TRBJ1-3
v_call: TRBV19
cdr3_length: 18
clone_size: NA
cdr3_aa: CASSLQTGSFSSGNTIYF

j_call: TRBJ2-5
v_call: TRBV5-1
cdr3_length: 12
clone_size: NA
cdr3_aa: CASSLSRETQYF

j_call: TRBJ1-2
v_call: TRBV6-1
cdr3_length: 14
clone_size: NA
cdr3_aa: CASSRDRGKSGYTF

j_call: TRBJ2-3
v_call: TRBV29-1
cdr3_length: 15
clone_size: NA
cdr3_aa: CSVDRLSGVTDTQYF

j_call: TRBJ2-1
v_call: TRBV10-3
cdr3_length: 15
clone_size: NA
cdr3_aa: CAISDPWAGGNEQFF

j_call: TRBJ1-4
v_call: TRBV7-9
cdr3_length: 15
clone_size: NA
cdr3_aa: CASSFGNGANEKLFF

j_call: TRBJ1-4
v_call: TRBV15
cdr3_length: 15
clone_size: NA
cdr3_aa: CATRFRTGGNEKLFF

j_call: TRBJ1-1
v_call: TRBV21-1
cdr3_length: 13
clone_size: once
cdr3_aa: CASSKTAGGIAFF

j_call: TRBJ2-7
v_call: TRBV10-3
cdr3_length: 13
clone_size: NA
cdr3_aa: CAITSGGPYEQYF

j_call: TRBJ2-7
v_call: TRBV28
cdr3_length: 15
clone_size: NA
cdr3_aa: CASSSPLAVSYEQYF

j_call: TRBJ2-3
v_call: TRBV30
cdr3_length: 13
clone_size: NA
cdr3_aa: CAWTPTGTDTQYF

j_call: TRBJ2-1
v_call: TRBV4-2
cdr3_length: 18
clone_size: once
cdr3_aa: CASSQVKSGGSSYNEQFF

j_call: TRBJ1-5
v_call: TRBV30
cdr3_length: 11
clone_size: NA
cdr3_aa: CAWSVRGPQHF

j_call: TRBJ2-1
v_call: TRBV11-3
cdr3_length: 16
clone_size: NA
cdr3_aa: CASSFEDSVDYNEQFF

j_call: TRBJ1-2
v_call: TRBV6-5
cdr3_length: 14
clone_size: NA
cdr3_aa: CASRMRQDTSGYTF

j_call: TRBJ2-7
v_call: TRBV23-1
cdr3_length: 14
clone_size: NA
cdr3_aa: CASSPRTGLGEQYF

j_call: TRBJ1-1
v_call: TRBV18
cdr3_length: 15
clone_size: NA
cdr3_aa: CASSPLQGKNTEAFF

j_call: TRBJ2-4
v_call: TRBV5-1
cdr3_length: 17
clone_size: NA
cdr3_aa: CASSLGRSGGGKNIQYF

j_call: TRBJ2-1
v_call: TRBV11-3
cdr3_length: 15
clone_size: NA
cdr3_aa: CASSPSGYSYNEQFF

j_call: TRBJ2-7
v_call: TRBV4-2
cdr3_length: 16
clone_size: NA
cdr3_aa: CASSQDSSGISYEQYF

j_call: TRBJ1-1
v_call: TRBV29-1
cdr3_length: 13
clone_size: NA
cdr3_aa: CSVKGTGGTEAFF

j_call: TRBJ2-5
v_call: TRBV9
cdr3_length: 14
clone_size: once
cdr3_aa: CASSPILGGETQYF

j_call: NA
v_call: TRBV11-3
cdr3_length: 18
clone_size: NA
cdr3_aa: CASSSTTKTGGSIYEQYF

j_call: TRBJ2-7
v_call: TRBV27
cdr3_length: 13
clone_size: NA
cdr3_aa: CASSRTGLDEQYF

j_call: TRBJ2-3
v_call: TRBV6-4
cdr3_length: 15
clone_size: NA
cdr3_aa: CASSDSGLAGDTQYF

j_call: TRBJ1-1
v_call: TRBV6-6
cdr3_length: 15
clone_size: NA
cdr3_aa: CASSYLTGGVTEAFF

j_call: TRBJ1-3
v_call: TRBV30
cdr3_length: 11
clone_size: NA
cdr3_aa: CAQGPGNTIYF

j_call: TRBJ1-2
v_call: TRBV28
cdr3_length: 12
clone_size: NA
cdr3_aa: CASSLGDYGYTF

j_call: TRBJ1-2
v_call: TRBV30
cdr3_length: 12
clone_size: NA
cdr3_aa: CAWTLTGYGYTF

j_call: TRBJ1-2
v_call: TRBV29-1
cdr3_length: 13
clone_size: NA
cdr3_aa: CSVTGGRDYGYTF

j_call: TRBJ2-7
v_call: TRBV19
cdr3_length: 15
clone_size: NA
cdr3_aa: CASTTSGGHSYEQYF

j_call: TRBJ1-4
v_call: TRBV18
cdr3_length: 13
clone_size: NA
cdr3_aa: CASSYRLGEKLFF

j_call: TRBJ2-7
v_call: TRBV5-1
cdr3_length: 17
clone_size: NA
cdr3_aa: CASSLDVTGSSSYEQYF

j_call: TRBJ2-7
v_call: TRBV28
cdr3_length: 15
clone_size: few
cdr3_aa: CASSLYPGESYEQYF

j_call: TRBJ1-2
v_call: TRBV5-1
cdr3_length: 13
clone_size: NA
cdr3_aa: CASSNGQNYGYTF

j_call: TRBJ1-1
v_call: TRBV6-1
cdr3_length: 15
clone_size: NA
cdr3_aa: CASSEFLGGNTEAFF

j_call: TRBJ2-1
v_call: TRBV29-1
cdr3_length: 15
clone_size: NA
cdr3_aa: CSVSELAGDYNEQFF

j_call: TRBJ2-4
v_call: TRBV30
cdr3_length: 16
clone_size: NA
cdr3_aa: CAWSDPYGLAKNIQYF

j_call: TRBJ2-3
v_call: TRBV7-8
cdr3_length: 15
clone_size: NA
cdr3_aa: CASSVSGGATDTQYF

j_call: TRBJ1-5
v_call: TRBV18
cdr3_length: 16
clone_size: NA
cdr3_aa: CASSPTRDRENQPQHF

j_call: TRBJ1-1
v_call: TRBV5-4
cdr3_length: 15
clone_size: once
cdr3_aa: CASSLTGGANTEAFF

j_call: TRBJ2-7
v_call: TRBV19
cdr3_length: 15
clone_size: once
cdr3_aa: CASSGHSGLAYEQYF

j_call: TRBJ2-5
v_call: TRBV10-3
cdr3_length: 14
clone_size: once
cdr3_aa: CAISESRPGATQYF

j_call: TRBJ1-1
v_call: TRBV12-2
cdr3_length: 13
clone_size: NA
cdr3_aa: CASRLAAITEAFF

j_call: TRBJ2-3
v_call: TRBV28
cdr3_length: 14
clone_size: NA
cdr3_aa: CASTGGAGQYTQYF

j_call: TRBJ2-5
v_call: TRBV28
cdr3_length: 17
clone_size: NA
cdr3_aa: CASSLFRSSGRGETQYF

j_call: TRBJ1-5
v_call: TRBV6-5
cdr3_length: 15
clone_size: NA
cdr3_aa: CASSGTLYSNQPQHF

j_call: TRBJ2-5
v_call: TRBV18
cdr3_length: 15
clone_size: NA
cdr3_aa: CASSQQTGAEETQYF

j_call: TRBJ1-6
v_call: TRBV2
cdr3_length: 15
clone_size: NA
cdr3_aa: CASTPDRGYNSPLHF

j_call: TRBJ1-1
v_call: TRBV19
cdr3_length: 11
clone_size: NA
cdr3_aa: CASSGRRWTFF

j_call: TRBJ2-7
v_call: TRBV6-5
cdr3_length: 15
clone_size: NA
cdr3_aa: CASSKGASGPYEQYF

j_call: TRBJ1-1
v_call: TRBV4-1
cdr3_length: 13
clone_size: NA
cdr3_aa: CASSQTGNTEAFF

j_call: TRBJ2-5
v_call: TRBV7-9
cdr3_length: 14
clone_size: NA
cdr3_aa: CASSLGLAGETQYF

j_call: TRBJ1-2
v_call: TRBV12-5
cdr3_length: 15
clone_size: NA
cdr3_aa: CASGLGTVTSYGYTF

j_call: TRBJ2-3
v_call: TRBV2
cdr3_length: 18
clone_size: NA
cdr3_aa: CASSRLAGGHFGTDTQYF

j_call: TRBJ2-7
v_call: TRBV5-8
cdr3_length: 14
clone_size: NA
cdr3_aa: CASSFIAGGYEQYF

j_call: TRBJ2-7
v_call: TRBV30
cdr3_length: 12
clone_size: NA
cdr3_aa: CAWSYSSYEQYF